A selection of T cell receptor beta chains follows, all from one sample in a study of cytomegalovirus exposure and HLA in healthy donors. Data came from immunoSEQ multiplex PCR; TCRdb stores just in-frame clones and leaves some out. The sample contains around 140,000 clones, roughly 75% of which appear only once. The sample comprised PBMCs. All receptors derive from a middle-aged man in good health and CMV-seronegative. Both conserved end residues are part of each CDR3. D genes are given only for firm matches. Clone size is not always given. Where it is, it says once, few, many or a class for expanded clones.

CDR3 | DNA | length | D | V | size | J
CASSLGGDRRSGTQYF | TGCGCCAGCAGCTTGGGGGGGGACAGGCGAAGTGGTACGCAGTATTTT | 16 | TRBD1 | TRBV5-1 | NA | TRBJ2-3
CASSLDRQETQYF | TGTGCCAGCAGCTTAGACAGACAAGAGACCCAGTACTTC | 13 | NA | TRBV7-2 | few | TRBJ2-5
CASSFGLAKYNEQFF | TGCGCCAGCAGCTTTGGACTAGCGAAGTACAATGAGCAGTTCTTC | 15 | TRBD2 | TRBV5-1 | once | TRBJ2-1
CASSQDTGQVYEQYF | TGTGCCAGCAGCCAAGATACCGGACAGGTCTACGAGCAGTACTTC | 15 | TRBD1 | TRBV14 | NA | TRBJ2-7
CASSGQGENGGYTF | TGTGCCAGCAGCGGACAGGGGGAAAACGGTGGCTACACCTTC | 14 | TRBD1 | TRBV11-2 | NA | TRBJ1-2
CASSLAAGVSYEQYF | TGCGCCAGCAGCTTGGCCGCGGGGGTCTCCTACGAGCAGTACTTC | 15 | TRBD2 | TRBV5-1 | NA | TRBJ2-7
CASSGPGQDGYTF | TGTGCCAGCAGCGGACCGGGACAGGATGGCTACACCTTC | 13 | TRBD1 | TRBV7-9 | NA | TRBJ1-2
CASSRRQGGIYEQYF | TGTGCCAGCAGTAGGCGACAGGGGGGCATATACGAGCAGTACTTC | 15 | TRBD1 | TRBV6-5 | NA | TRBJ2-7
CASSALRGTEAFF | TGTGCCAGCAGCGCACTCAGGGGGACTGAAGCTTTCTTT | 13 | TRBD1 | TRBV9 | NA | TRBJ1-1
CASSKQGHRIQYF | TGTGCCAGCAGTAAACAGGGGCACCGTATTCAGTACTTC | 13 | TRBD1 | TRBV6-5 | NA | TRBJ2-4
CASSPGGSYYGYTF | TGTGCCAGCAGCCCCGGGGGAAGTTACTATGGCTACACCTTC | 14 | NA | TRBV5-6 | NA | TRBJ1-2